The 31 T cell receptor beta chains below all came from one sample that was sequenced in a study of cytomegalovirus exposure and HLA in healthy donors. Clones were read by immunoSEQ multiplex PCR, and TCRdb kept only the in-frame ones, dropping some. The data show about 280,000 clones, 80% to 90% seen once. The sample was PBMCs. The receptors derive from a woman between 18 and 29 years old in good health and CMV-seronegative.

The rearrangement uses TRBV5-1 and TRBJ2-5; 7 positions agree with TRBD2. Germline trimming cut 4 bases from V and 0 bases from J; bases unmatched to any gene: 3. The CDR3 length is 14 residues. The V gene's germline CDR1 is SGHRS and CDR2 YFSETQ. The CDR3 spells CASSALADQETQYF. In DNA, the CDR3 is TGCGCCAGCAGCGCGCTAGCGGACCAAGAGACCCAGTACTTC.

V is TRBV5-1 and J is TRBJ1-4; no reliable D call. The CDR3 contains 15 residues. CDR1 is SGHRS and CDR2 is YFSETQ in the germline V gene. The V end was cut by 1 base, the J end by 3 bases, with 10 bases between. The CDR3 region is CASSLFPGANEKLFF. The CDR3 DNA sequence: TGCGCCAGCAGCTTGTTTCCCGGGGCTAATGAAAAACTGTTTTTT.

This clone is a singleton in its sample. This chain joins TRBV7-3 and TRBJ1-1; D gene unclear. Trimming took off 6 bases at V and 1 base at J, with 6 bases between the two ends. CDR1 and CDR2 from the germline V gene are SGHTA and FQGTGA. The length of the CDR3 is 12 residues. The CDR3 DNA reads TGTGCCAGCAGTAAACAGAACACTGAAGCTTTCTTT. It specifies CASSKQNTEAFF.

J is TRBJ2-1 and V is TRBV6-5; D unresolved. The CDR3 sequence is 13 residues long. Trimming removed 2 bases at V and 13 bases at J, with 15 bases between. Germline loops: CDR1 MNHEY, CDR2 SVGAGI. DNA for the CDR3: TGTGCCAGCAGTTACAGTGAGGCCCTTGGACAGTTCTTC. It encodes CASSYSEALGQFF.

The chain is built from TRBV9 and TRBJ1-1; 8 bases are shared with TRBD1. Germline CDR1 and CDR2: SGDLS and YYNGEE. Trimming cost V 0 bases and J 5 bases; bases outside gene matches: 6. CDR3 length: 15 amino acids. This CDR3 is CASSVDTGGGTEAFF. In DNA, the CDR3 is TGTGCCAGCAGCGTAGATACAGGGGGAGGTACTGAAGCTTTCTTT.

This chain joins TRBV11-3 and TRBJ2-2; tentative D call: TRBD1 (6 bases). In germline, CDR1 is SGHNT, CDR2 YENEEA. Trimming took 1 base from V and 4 from J, leaving 10 bases between them. The CDR3 totals 15 residues. The CDR3 region is CASSLAGVGTGELFF. CDR3 coding DNA: TGTGCCAGCAGCTTAGCAGGGGTCGGCACCGGGGAGCTGTTTTTT. Variable domain in full (rest from reference TRBV11-3 and TRBJ2-2): EAGVVQSPRYKIIEKKQPVAFWCNPISGHNTLYWYLQNLGQGPELLIRYENEEAVDDSQLPKDRFSAERLKGVDSTLKIQPAELGDSAVYLCASSLAGVGTGELFFGEGSRLTVL.

V usage is TRBV5-1 and J usage is TRBJ1-2; a possible D gene is TRBD1 (6 bases). This CDR3 is 13 amino acids long. V was pared by 1 base and J by 4 bases, with 8 bases between. Germline V CDR1 and CDR2: SGHRS, YFSETQ. The CDR3 loop is CASSLQGIYGYTF. The DNA for the CDR3 is TGCGCCAGCAGCTTGCAGGGGATCTATGGCTACACCTTC.

The chain carries TRBV5-1 and TRBJ2-7, with a possible D match to TRBD1 (6 bases). V was shortened by 0 bases and J by 3 bases, with 16 bases between the two germline ends. The germline CDR1 and CDR2 sequences are SGHRS and YFSETQ. The CDR3 has 16 residues. This CDR3 is CASSLGFTTGFYEQYF. The CDR3, as DNA: TGCGCCAGCAGCTTGGGGTTCACGACAGGATTCTACGAGCAGTACTTC. The whole variable domain, filled in from reference TRBV5-1 and TRBJ2-7, reads KAGVTQTPRYLIKTRGQQVTLSCSPISGHRSVSWYQQTPGQGLQFLFEYFSETQRNKGNFPGRFSGRQFSNSRSEMNVSTLELGDSALYLCASSLGFTTGFYEQYFGPGTRLTVT.

This chain links TRBV6-5 with TRBJ2-3; D remains unclear. Germline assignment: CDR1 MNHEY and CDR2 SVGAGI. The CDR3 runs to 13 residues. The V and J ends lost 6 bases and 3 bases respectively, with 10 bases between them. This CDR3 reads CASSLGWTDTQYF. CDR3 bases: TGTGCCAGCAGCCTGGGCTGGACAGATACGCAGTATTTT.

J is TRBJ2-1 and V is TRBV6-6; 7 bases map to TRBD2. Germline V gene lookup returns CDR1 MNHNY and CDR2 SVGAGI (reference sequence). The CDR3 totals 14 residues. The J segment lost 8 bases and the V segment lost 2 bases, leaving 6 bases of the junction unmatched. The CDR3 loop reads CASSYRAGEDEQFF. The CDR3 nucleotides are TGTGCCAGCAGTTACCGGGCGGGAGAGGATGAGCAGTTCTTC.

The rearrangement uses TRBV5-8 and TRBJ2-7, with a weak D call TRBD2 (6 bases). Deletions cut 0 bases from V and 2 bases from J, with 12 bases between. The CDR3 runs 15 residues. Germline CDR1 and CDR2: SGHTS and YDEGEE. DNA of the CDR3: TGTGCCAGCAGCTTGGTGGGGGGAAGAGCCTACGAGCAGTACTTC. It translates to CASSLVGGRAYEQYF.

The chain links TRBV2 to TRBJ1-4, with 7 nucleotides matching TRBD1. The J segment lost 0 bases and the V segment lost 9 bases, leaving 4 bases of the junction unmatched. Germline lookup yields CDR1 SNHLY and CDR2 FYNNEI. The CDR3 runs 14 residues. DNA of the CDR3: TGTGCCAGGAGCACAGGGGCAACTAATGAAAAACTGTTTTTT. Translated: CARSTGATNEKLFF.

This rearrangement joins TRBV7-2 to TRBJ2-7, with 10 bases aligning to TRBD2. Germline V gives CDR1 SGHTA, CDR2 FQGNSA. The CDR3 totals 16 residues. Unmatched junction bases numbered 13, after V lost 7 bases and J lost 4 bases. CDR3 sequence (DNA): TGTGCCAGCACCCTTAGGCCTAGCGGGGGATCTTACGAGCAGTACTTC. It codes for CASTLRPSGGSYEQYF.

This chain uses TRBV19 with TRBJ2-3; TRBD1 aligns across 10 bases. With 3 bases clipped from V and 4 bases from J, the junction kept 1 base outside the gene matches. The CDR3 has 14 residues. Germline CDR1 LNHDA, CDR2 SQIVND (reference sequence). CDR3 nucleotides: TGTGCCAGTAGTATCGGACAGGGGGCAGATACGCAGTATTTT. Amino acids: CASSIGQGADTQYF.

The chain carries TRBV6-6 and TRBJ2-1; D is ambiguous. The length of the CDR3 is 14 residues. Trimming pared 4 bases from V and 7 bases from J, leaving 14 bases between. Germline CDR1 MNHNY, CDR2 SVGAGI (reference sequence). DNA for the CDR3: TGTGCCAGCAGTTGGTACCCCTCCGGGAATGAGCAGTTCTTC. Protein: CASSWYPSGNEQFF.

This clone occurred a few times. The chain carries TRBV7-2 and TRBJ1-6; 7 nucleotides line up with TRBD1. Trimming cost V 8 bases and J 6 bases; bases outside gene matches: 4. The length of the CDR3 is 13 residues. Germline V gene data show CDR1 as SGHTA and CDR2 as FQGNSA. The chain's CDR3 is CASQGQINSPLHF. The CDR3 region has the DNA TGTGCCAGCCAGGGACAGATTAATTCACCCCTCCACTTT.

This chain connects TRBV5-1 to TRBJ2-1; D possibly corresponds to TRBD2 (5 bases). The germline V and J ends were trimmed by 3 bases and 1 base, with 14 bases remaining between them. This CDR3 is built from 16 residues. Looked up from germline, CDR1 is SGHRS and CDR2 is YFSETQ. For the CDR3, the DNA is TGCGCCAGCAGCTCCGTAGAGGGAAAGTCCTACAATGAGCAGTTCTTC. It encodes CASSSVEGKSYNEQFF.

The chain joins TRBV7-6 to TRBJ2-7; no reliable D call. The CDR3 covers 13 residues. Germline CDR1 and CDR2: SGHVS and FNYEAQ. Trimming left V 3 bases short and J 6 bases short, with 12 bases between. The CDR3 here is CASSFSRPGEQYF. The CDR3 region has the DNA TGTGCCAGCAGCTTTAGTCGTCCAGGCGAGCAGTACTTC.

This clone was detected once. The chain has TRBV29-1 and TRBJ1-2; 11 bases line up with TRBD1. The CDR3 is 16 amino acids. In germline, CDR1 is SQVTM, CDR2 ANQGSEA. The V and J ends lost 8 bases and 1 base, in that order; junction bases with no gene match: 12. CDR3 region: CSIRGGQGVVNYGYTF. The CDR3 DNA is TGCAGCATTCGCGGGGGACAGGGGGTAGTTAACTATGGCTACACCTTC.

V and J are TRBV7-8 and TRBJ2-5, with TRBD2 matching 9 bases. Germline CDR1 reads SGHVS; CDR2 reads FQNEAQ. The CDR3 covers 15 residues. Germline trimming cut 5 bases from V and 3 bases from J; bases unmatched to any gene: 7. CDR3 DNA sequence: TGTGCCAGCAGCAAAAGGACTAGCGTAAAAGAGACCCAGTACTTC. Protein product: CASSKRTSVKETQYF.

V gene TRBV6-5 combines with J gene TRBJ2-7, with 8 nucleotides matching TRBD2. The CDR3 is 14 amino acids. V was clipped by 2 bases and J by 5 bases; unmatched bases: 5. CDR1 MNHEY and CDR2 SVGAGI come from the germline V gene. The chain's CDR3 is CASSYAGTRDEQYF. As DNA, the CDR3 is TGTGCCAGCAGTTACGCCGGGACTAGAGACGAGCAGTACTTC.

This clone was observed a handful of times. The chain couples TRBV28 to TRBJ1-5; D gene ambiguous. V was pared by 1 base and J by 0 bases, with 7 bases between. The CDR3 length is 15 residues. Germline V gives CDR1 MDHEN, CDR2 SYDVKM. DNA of the CDR3: TGTGCCAGCAGTTTATCGTGGCCTAGCAATCAGCCCCAGCATTTT. Its translation: CASSLSWPSNQPQHF.

The J gene is TRBJ2-2, the V gene TRBV2; D unclear. From germline, CDR1 is SNHLY and CDR2 FYNNEI. The CDR3 spans 13 residues. Between the trimmed V and J ends, which lost 5 bases and 3 bases, there was a span of 7 bases. CDR3 sequence (DNA): TGTGCCAGCAGTTACACCCACACCGGGGAGCTGTTTTTT. This sequence encodes CASSYTHTGELFF.

This clone was picked up one time. The chain recombines TRBV4-3 with TRBJ1-6; 9 bases fit TRBD1. After removal of 0 bases from V and 12 bases from J, the junction contained 9 bases not matched to a gene. Germline CDR1 is LGHNA and CDR2 is YSLEER. The CDR3 is 16 residues long. CDR3 sequence reads: CASSQDLRTGAQPLHF. DNA of the CDR3: TGCGCCAGCAGCCAAGATCTGAGGACAGGGGCCCAACCCCTCCACTTT.

This chain links TRBV11-2 with TRBJ1-1; D is ambiguous. The CDR3 runs 15 residues. Germline V gene data show CDR1 as SGHAT and CDR2 as FQNNGV. V was cut by 11 bases and J by 2 bases, with 21 bases left in between. CDR3 loop: CAGSPFPQRNTEAFF. Here the CDR3 DNA reads TGTGCCGGGAGCCCTTTCCCTCAGCGAAACACTGAAGCTTTCTTT.

V is TRBV11-2 and J is TRBJ2-7; the D gene is possibly TRBD1 (5 bases). Trimming took 3 bases from V and 0 from J, leaving 12 bases between them. CDR3 length: 15 residues. CDR1 is SGHAT and CDR2 is FQNNGV in the germline V gene. The CDR3 DNA reads TGTGCCAGCAGCTTCGTGCAGGGCAGCTCCTACGAGCAGTACTTC. It encodes CASSFVQGSSYEQYF.

The rearrangement uses TRBV6-5 and TRBJ1-5; 7 bases match TRBD1. The V segment lost 2 bases and the J segment 7 bases; nucleotides outside the gene matches: 8. The V gene's germline CDR1 is MNHEY and CDR2 SVGAGI. The CDR3 runs to 15 residues. CDR3 in amino acids: CASSYGGGPGQPQHF. In DNA, the CDR3 is TGTGCCAGCAGTTACGGAGGGGGCCCCGGGCAGCCCCAGCATTTT.

The V and J genes are TRBV7-2 and TRBJ2-5; possible D gene TRBD2, 6 bases. Deletions cut 5 bases from V and 7 bases from J, with 8 bases between. Germline-derived CDR1 and CDR2 are SGHTA and FQGNSA. There are 11 residues in the CDR3. The DNA for the CDR3 is TGTGCCAGCAGCCCCGGGGGGACCCAGTACTTC. Residues: CASSPGGTQYF.

This chain links TRBV29-1 with TRBJ2-1, with TRBD2 identical over 11 bases. This CDR3 has 16 amino acids. Germline CDR1 and CDR2: SQVTM and ANQGSEA. The V gene end was trimmed by 6 bases and the J gene end by 0 bases; junction bases not matched to a gene: 7. CDR3 region: CSVKPLAGGSYNEQFF. CDR3 DNA: TGCAGCGTCAAACCCCTAGCGGGAGGCTCCTACAATGAGCAGTTCTTC.

This chain links TRBV11-1 with TRBJ2-7; D is perhaps TRBD1 (6 bases). This CDR3 spans 14 amino acids. With 0 bases removed from V and 4 bases from J, the gap between germline ends came to 10 bases. Germline V gives CDR1 SGHAT, CDR2 FQDESV (reference sequence). The CDR3 DNA reads TGTGCCAGCAGCTTAGCCAGGGGAGCTTACGAGCAGTACTTC. Translation gives CASSLARGAYEQYF.

This clone was recorded only once. The chain recombines TRBV28 with TRBJ1-2; no definite D call. Germline V gives CDR1 MDHEN, CDR2 SYDVKM. The CDR3 consists of 14 residues. V was clipped by 8 bases and J by 3 bases, with 16 bases between them. CDR3 coding DNA: TGTGCCAGCCGGGGAGGCGGAGGATACTATGGCTACACCTTC. It codes for CASRGGGGYYGYTF.